This T cell receptor beta chain was observed in a study of cytomegalovirus exposure and HLA in healthy donors. About the study: Researchers previously reported finding 90 million to 130 million unique TCR beta sequences from about 170 million T cells. Across roughly 400 genotyped donors, 65% to 90% landed in the Caucasian-associated ancestry cluster. Study-level points and caveats: Cytomegalovirus status, reportedly, was diagnosed with high specificity and sensitivity by the classifier. Data from an earlier analysis indicated that most TCR beta V segments were productive either about 87% or about 30% of the time.

The PCR was carried out with 60 Vbeta primers and 13 Jbeta primers. Repertoires were generated with immunoSEQ multiplex PCR, while TCRdb's copy carries only in-frame clones and drops some. The listing contains around 45,000 clones. Per germline, CDR1 SGDLS and CDR2 YYNGEE. The CDR3 has 16 amino acids. J gave up 1 base and V 2 bases, and 6 bases lay outside the gene matches. A note on this clone: As yet, its antigen is unknown.

This receptor was taken from a male donor in good health and CMV-seronegative. The J gene is TRBJ2-3, the V gene TRBV9; 8 bases fit TRBD2. The specimen sequenced was PBMCs. The CDR3 DNA reads as TGTGCCAGCAGCGTGCAAGCGGGGGCCGGCACAGATACGCAGTATTTT. It yields the protein CASSVQAGAGTDTQYF.